Sequencing of this T cell receptor beta chain was carried out in a study of cytomegalovirus exposure and HLA in healthy donors. Study-wide context: When 398 donors were genotyped, approximately 81% of them were found to fall in the Caucasian-associated ancestry cluster.

There are a few counts of this clone. Its target is not known. PCR was performed using 60 Vbeta and 13 Jbeta primers. Some clones are missing from TCRdb's copy, which holds only in-frame ones; the method was immunoSEQ multiplex PCR. The data show around 100,000 clones, 70% to 80% seen once. Study-wide findings and caveats: It is likely that the observed cluster of highly shared sequence variants was a sequencing artifact. For most TCR beta V segments, an earlier analysis put the productive rate at about 87% or about 30% of the time.

Germline V gene lookup returns CDR1 SGHNT and CDR2 YYREEE (reference sequence). V lost 4 bases and J lost 2; bases outside the gene matches: 3. The CDR3 extends over 15 amino acids. The rearrangement links TRBV5-4 to TRBJ2-6; TRBD1 matches 7 bases. Sequenced input: PBMCs. This receptor was taken from a female donor in good health and CMV-seropositive. CDR3 nucleotide sequence: TGTGCCAGCAGCACTACAGGGGCTGGGGCCAACGTCCTGACTTTC. Its translation: CASSTTGAGANVLTF.